This passage covers 26 T cell receptor beta chains from one sample sequenced in a study of siplizumab effects on memory and regulatory T cells. Sequenced by immunoSEQ multiplex PCR; TCRdb stores in-frame clones only, minus some. The repertoire consists of about 120,000 clones, with just over 90% occurring once and the leading ten covering approximately 0.17%. The sample was non-Treg CD4+ T cells sorted from blood. The receptors come from a human donor in good health.

The chain links TRBV19 to TRBJ2-7, with a tentative D call TRBD1 (6 bases). The CDR3 length is 13 residues. Trimming shortened V by 10 bases and J by 7 bases, and 20 bases separated the two germline ends. Germline V gene data show CDR1 as LNHDA and CDR2 as SQIVND (reference sequence). The CDR3 reads CATHPRGVGEQYF. In DNA, the CDR3 is TGTGCCACCCACCCCAGGGGAGTTGGGGAGCAGTACTTC.

The chain combines TRBV10-1 with TRBJ1-1; D might be TRBD1 (6 bases). Germline V CDR1 and CDR2: WNHNN, SYGVQD (reference sequence). With 8 bases removed from V and 4 bases from J, the gap between germline ends came to 17 bases. The CDR3 is made up of 14 amino acids. CDR3 DNA sequence: TGCGCCAGCTCAGAACACAGGGCGAGCACTGAAGCTTTCTTT. This translates into CASSEHRASTEAFF.

The chain employs TRBV15 and TRBJ1-6; a possible D gene is TRBD1 (5 bases). V lost 3 bases and J lost 9, with 12 bases in between. This CDR3 comprises 14 residues. Germline V CDR1 and CDR2: LNHNV, YYDKDF (reference sequence). CDR3 sequence (DNA): TGTGCCACCAGCAGGGTGATGACAGCTTCACCCCTCCACTTT. This gives the protein CATSRVMTASPLHF.

The genes are TRBV6-1 and TRBJ2-3, with 8 positions matching TRBD1. The CDR3 is made up of 15 amino acids. V dropped 5 bases and J dropped 5; count of bases not matched to a gene: 9. Per the germline V gene, CDR1 is MNHNS and CDR2 is SASEGT. CDR3 in amino acids: CASSPDRGGRDTQYF. The CDR3 nucleotides read TGTGCCAGCAGTCCAGACAGGGGCGGTCGAGATACGCAGTATTTT.

The chain links TRBV6-5 to TRBJ2-7; the match to TRBD2 covers 9 bases. CDR3 size: 14 residues. Germline V gives CDR1 MNHEY, CDR2 SVGAGI. The J segment lost 6 bases and the V segment lost 6 bases, leaving 9 bases of the junction unmatched. This chain's CDR3 is CASRSGGPWSEQYF. DNA of the CDR3: TGTGCCAGCAGAAGCGGGGGGCCCTGGAGCGAGCAGTACTTC.

The chain combines TRBV5-5 with TRBJ1-5, with 8 positions matching TRBD1. V dropped 4 bases and J dropped 3; count of bases not matched to a gene: 9. Germline assignment: CDR1 SGHKS and CDR2 YYEKEE (reference sequence). CDR3 length: 16 amino acids. In DNA, the CDR3 is TGTGCCAGCAGCGACGATACAGGGGGGTCCAATCAGCCCCAGCATTTT. Its protein is CASSDDTGGSNQPQHF.

In nucleotides, the CDR3 is TGTGCCAGCAGCCCCGTCGGGACTGCGTCCGGGGAGCTGTTTTTT. It specifies CASSPVGTASGELFF. The rearrangement uses TRBV7-2 and TRBJ2-2; TRBD2 might be the D (6 bases). V dropped 5 bases and J dropped 6 bases, with 16 bases sitting between them. The CDR3 loop spans 15 amino acids. CDR1 and CDR2 from the germline V gene are SGHTA and FQGNSA.

The V gene is TRBV7-2, the J gene TRBJ2-7, with D possibly being TRBD2 (6 bases). Germline V gene lookup returns CDR1 SGHTA and CDR2 FQGNSA. The CDR3 totals 15 residues. Trimming cost V 5 bases and J 2 bases, with 16 bases left between them. The DNA for the CDR3 is TGTGCCAGCAGCGCCCAACTAGCACAGGCCTACGAGCAGTACTTC. It specifies CASSAQLAQAYEQYF.

CDR3 coding DNA: TGTGCCAGCCGAGAAGCAGGGAGTAATACGCAGTATTTT. Protein product: CASREAGSNTQYF. The genes are TRBV27 and TRBJ2-3; D could derive from TRBD1 or TRBD2 (5 bases each). The germline V gene encodes CDR1 MNHEY and CDR2 SMNVEV (reference sequence). V lost 8 bases and J lost 7, with 16 bases in between. The CDR3 is 13 residues long.

The chain links TRBV6-1 to TRBJ1-5; the D gene is possibly TRBD1 (5 bases). The V end lost 3 bases, the J end lost 0 bases, and 18 bases lay between the germline ends. CDR1 is MNHNS, CDR2 SASEGT, per germline. There are 18 residues in the CDR3. This chain's CDR3 is CASSDPPGLRNSNQPQHF. CDR3 sequence (DNA): TGTGCCAGCAGTGACCCTCCGGGACTAAGAAATAGCAATCAGCCCCAGCATTTT.

This sequence joins TRBV5-1 and TRBJ2-3; 10 bases agree with TRBD1. Germline V gene sequence: CDR1 SGHRS, CDR2 YFSETQ. Trimming removed 4 bases from V and 5 bases from J; junction bases left unmatched: 10. The CDR3 extends over 16 amino acids. The CDR3 DNA reads as TGCGCCAGCAGCCTTGACAGGGGGCTAGGCGGAGATACGCAGTATTTT. The encoded protein is CASSLDRGLGGDTQYF.

The rearrangement joins TRBV9 to TRBJ1-5; D remains ambiguous. The CDR3 has 15 residues. V shed 0 bases and J shed 4 bases, with 11 bases lying between them. Germline values: CDR1 SGDLS, CDR2 YYNGEE. The CDR3 region is CASSVGGSGNQPQHF. In nucleotides, the CDR3 is TGTGCCAGCAGCGTAGGCGGGTCTGGTAATCAGCCCCAGCATTTT.

V gene TRBV6-7 combines with J gene TRBJ2-2, with D perhaps given as TRBD1 or TRBD2 (5 bases each). TRBV6-7 falls under the ORF class, with uncertain function. V shed 5 bases and J shed 4 bases, with 11 bases lying between them. The CDR3 spans 14 residues. The CDR3 region is CASSPGPRTGELFF. CDR3 DNA sequence: TGTGCCAGCAGTCCGGGACCCCGCACCGGGGAGCTGTTTTTT.

The chain employs TRBV28 and TRBJ1-4, with 11 bases matching TRBD1. J gave up 7 bases and V 1 base, and 8 bases lay outside the gene matches. This CDR3 spans 17 amino acids. Looked up from germline, CDR1 is MDHEN and CDR2 is SYDVKM. In nucleotides, the CDR3 is TGTGCCAGCAGTTTATCCGGACAGGGGGCGCCTGTTGAAAAACTGTTTTTT. Its protein is CASSLSGQGAPVEKLFF.

The V call is TRBV15, the J call TRBJ1-5; TRBD1 matches at 7 bases. The germline CDR1 and CDR2 sequences are LNHNV and YYDKDF (reference sequence). The CDR3 extends over 14 amino acids. The trim removed 3 bases at V and 9 bases at J, leaving 8 bases unmatched. This chain's CDR3 is CATSRDRQGLPQHF. The CDR3 coding sequence is TGTGCCACCAGCAGGGACCGACAGGGTTTGCCCCAGCATTTT.

The chain has TRBV28 and TRBJ2-3, with 8 bases lining up with TRBD1. Germline lookup yields CDR1 MDHEN and CDR2 SYDVKM. There are 14 residues in the CDR3. Unmatched junction bases numbered 3, after V lost 2 bases and J lost 5 bases. The CDR3 protein is CASSLTGGGDTQYF. The CDR3 bases are TGTGCCAGCAGTTTAACAGGGGGAGGAGATACGCAGTATTTT.

This chain uses TRBV14 with TRBJ2-5; TRBD1 is a possible D gene (6 bases). The CDR3 totals 14 residues. Trimming stripped 4 bases from V and 5 bases from J, with 14 bases between. Germline CDR1 reads SGHDN; CDR2 reads FVKESK. CDR3: CASSRINRVETQYF. CDR3 nucleotide sequence: TGTGCCAGCAGCCGAATTAACAGGGTTGAGACCCAGTACTTC.

This clone has only one observation. The chain joins TRBV5-1 to TRBJ2-5; D unresolved. Trimming shortened V by 4 bases and J by 4 bases, and 8 bases separated the two germline ends. The germline gives CDR1 SGHRS, CDR2 YFSETQ. The CDR3 runs 12 residues. This CDR3 reads CASSLFGETQYF. Here the CDR3 DNA reads TGCGCCAGCAGCCTTTTTGGAGAGACCCAGTACTTC. Full variable domain (remainder filled in from reference TRBV5-1 and TRBJ2-5): KAGVTQTPRYLIKTRGQQVTLSCSPISGHRSVSWYQQTPGQGLQFLFEYFSETQRNKGNFPGRFSGRQFSNSRSEMNVSTLELGDSALYLCASSLFGETQYFGPGTRLLVL.

The chain joins TRBV6-5 to TRBJ1-1; D is undetermined. The CDR3 consists of 13 residues. Germline loops: CDR1 MNHEY, CDR2 SVGAGI. V was shortened by 6 bases and J by 3 bases, with 11 bases between the two germline ends. The DNA for the CDR3 is TGTGCCAGCAGCAAAGAGGCGTACACTGAAGCTTTCTTT. It encodes CASSKEAYTEAFF.

The chain links TRBV10-3 to TRBJ1-1; 8 bases line up with TRBD1. This CDR3 has 15 amino acids. Germline V lookup: CDR1 ENHRY, CDR2 SYGVKD. Losses at the gene ends were 6 bases for V and 1 base for J; bases not matched to a gene: 7. The CDR3 DNA follows: TGTGCCATCAGAAGACAGGGGCTAGGGAACACTGAAGCTTTCTTT. Amino acid sequence: CAIRRQGLGNTEAFF.

The V call is TRBV2, the J call TRBJ1-1, with unresolved D. This CDR3 is 17 amino acids long. Trimming stripped 4 bases from V and 0 bases from J, with 18 bases between. Germline V CDR1 and CDR2: SNHLY, FYNNEI. CDR3 in amino acids: CASSGAVGLFMNTEAFF. The CDR3 coding sequence is TGTGCCAGCAGTGGGGCGGTAGGCCTATTTATGAACACTGAAGCTTTCTTT. The full variable domain, rest sourced from reference TRBV2 and TRBJ1-1, is EPEVTQTPSHQVTQMGQEVILRCVPISNHLYFYWYRQILGQKVEFLVSFYNNEISEKSEIFDDQFSVERPDGSNFTLKIRSTKLEDSAMYFCASSGAVGLFMNTEAFFGQGTRLTVV.

The CDR3: CASSRDIFQETQYF. The CDR3 nucleotides are TGTGCCAGCAGCAGGGACATCTTCCAAGAGACCCAGTACTTC. The rearrangement joins TRBV7-2 to TRBJ2-5, with D tentatively TRBD1 (6 bases). The germline gives CDR1 SGHTA, CDR2 FQGNSA. Trimming removed 5 bases at V and 1 base at J, with 11 bases between. The CDR3 spans 14 residues.

The gene calls are TRBV6-5 and TRBJ2-5; perhaps TRBD2 as D (5 bases). CDR3 length: 13 residues. Looked up from germline, CDR1 is MNHEY and CDR2 is SVGAGI. The germline V and J ends were trimmed by 6 bases and 5 bases, with 13 bases remaining between them. DNA for the CDR3: TGTGCCAGCAGATCTACTAGATTTGAGACCCAGTACTTC. It encodes CASRSTRFETQYF.

The chain combines TRBV5-4 with TRBJ2-1, with a weak D call TRBD2 (5 bases). The germline CDR1 and CDR2 sequences are SGHNT and YYREEE (reference sequence). V lost 0 bases to trimming and J lost 0 bases, with 10 bases between them. The CDR3 totals 16 residues. This chain's CDR3 is CASSLAVGSSYNEQFF. The CDR3 DNA reads TGTGCCAGCAGCTTGGCGGTGGGGAGCTCCTACAATGAGCAGTTCTTC.

The rearrangement joins TRBV5-1 to TRBJ1-1; D is perhaps TRBD1 (6 bases). Trimming left V 4 bases short and J 5 bases short, with 18 bases between. CDR3 length: 15 amino acids. CDR1 is SGHRS and CDR2 is YFSETQ in the germline V gene. CDR3 amino acids: CASSLIRQGQTEAFF. The CDR3 nucleotides read TGCGCCAGCAGCCTTATCCGGCAGGGACAAACTGAAGCTTTCTTT.

The V call is TRBV9, the J call TRBJ2-7; the D gene is possibly TRBD2 (6 bases). Trimming stripped 1 base from V and 4 bases from J, with 18 bases between. CDR1 is SGDLS and CDR2 is YYNGEE in the germline V gene. This CDR3 is built from 16 residues. The CDR3 protein is CASSVKETRIGYEQYF. CDR3 nucleotide sequence: TGTGCCAGCAGCGTAAAGGAGACTAGAATCGGTTACGAGCAGTACTTC.